Shown below are 21 T cell receptor beta chains from a single sample sequenced in a study of beta chain bispecific antibodies for T cell cancers. General study findings and limits: In these mixed samples, most targeted TRBV reads derived from the leukemia cell line. Anti-TRBV12 exposure, compared with anti-CD19, reduced the TRBV12-3 proportion of TRBV signal by roughly 99%.

T cells were expanded from blood mononuclear cells for three to four days with anti-CD3 OKT3 or CD3/CD28 beads. TCRdb processed the 5' RACE reads anew with MiXCR; each CDR3 protein has one entry. The sample holds roughly 19,000 distinct CDR3 sequences, more than 2% seen once. Their antigens remain unidentified. The sequences come from healthy donor T cells cultured with leukemia cells, collected from a culture containing a bispecific antibody targeting TCR Vbeta12. Receptors were obtained from a human donor in good health. Some clones in this sample may be carry-over from other donors' samples.

This clonotype occurred many times. The V and J genes are TRBV6-5 and TRBJ2-7; no firm D call. V was shortened by 4 bases and J by 3 bases, with 13 bases between the two germline ends. The CDR3 runs to 14 residues. Germline V lookup: CDR1 MNHEY, CDR2 SVGAGI. CDR3: CASSWRGDDYEQYF. The CDR3 region has the DNA TGTGCCAGCAGTTGGAGAGGTGATGACTACGAGCAGTACTTC.

Many counts were recorded for this clonotype. J is TRBJ2-3 and V is TRBV13; D remains unclear. CDR3 length equals 11 residues. The germline V gene has CDR1 PRHDT and CDR2 FYEKMQ (reference sequence). V was cut by 5 bases and J by 6 bases, with 6 bases left in between. The CDR3 loop is CASSTMDTQYF. The DNA for the CDR3 is TGTGCCAGCAGCACGATGGATACGCAGTATTTT.

This clonotype occurred many times. The chain carries TRBV7-9 and TRBJ2-7, with 10 bases aligning to TRBD1. Per germline, CDR1 SEHNR and CDR2 FQNEAQ (reference sequence). CDR3 length: 16 amino acids. J was trimmed by 2 bases and V by 5 bases; bases with no gene match: 9. CDR3 loop: CASSPRTGGTTYEQYF. The CDR3 DNA reads as TGTGCCAGCAGCCCGCGGACAGGGGGTACGACCTACGAGCAGTACTTC.

This clonotype was seen ten or more times. This chain connects TRBV5-6 to TRBJ2-7, with D possibly matching TRBD2 (5 bases). CDR1 is SGHDT and CDR2 is YYEEEE in the germline V gene. Trimming pared 1 base from V and 3 bases from J, leaving 17 bases between. This CDR3 has 16 amino acids. CDR3: CASSLKDYTPGYEQYF. The CDR3 nucleotides read TGTGCCAGCAGCTTGAAAGACTACACCCCGGGCTACGAGCAGTACTTC. The variable domain in full, completed from reference TRBV5-6 and TRBJ2-7, reads DAGVTQSPTHLIKTRGQQVTLRCSPKSGHDTVSWYQQALGQGPQFIFQYYEEEERQRGNFPDRFSGHQFPNYSSELNVNALLLGDSALYLCASSLKDYTPGYEQYFGPGTRLTVT.

By share, this clonotype counts as medium-sized (0.01 to 0.1%). V usage is TRBV7-2 and J usage is TRBJ2-3; TRBD1 might be the D (5 bases). CDR3 length equals 14 residues. V was trimmed by 1 base and J by 4 bases, leaving 9 bases between them. Germline V gene sequence: CDR1 SGHTA, CDR2 FQGNSA. The CDR3: CASSLVGAPDTQYF. The CDR3 nucleotides are TGTGCCAGCAGCTTAGTAGGGGCCCCAGATACGCAGTATTTT.

In this sample, this clonotype turned up many times. The V gene is TRBV2, the J gene TRBJ2-2; 9 bases match TRBD2. The germline CDR1 and CDR2 sequences are SNHLY and FYNNEI. The V and J ends lost 7 bases and 0 bases, in that order; junction bases with no gene match: 6. The CDR3 totals 16 residues. The CDR3 reads CASIPSGVTNTGELFF. Written as DNA, the CDR3 is TGTGCCAGCATCCCTAGCGGGGTGACGAACACCGGGGAGCTGTTTTTT.

V usage is TRBV19 and J usage is TRBJ1-2, with D unresolved. Trimming removed 5 bases at V and 4 bases at J, with 8 bases between. This CDR3 has 12 amino acids. Germline V CDR1 and CDR2: LNHDA, SQIVND (reference sequence). CDR3 region: CASSSEIYGYTF. For the CDR3, the DNA is TGTGCCAGTAGTTCCGAGATCTATGGCTACACCTTC.

This clonotype was counted ten times or more. The V and J genes are TRBV5-6 and TRBJ2-6; the D gene is possibly TRBD1 (5 bases). V lost 0 bases and J lost 2, with 6 bases in between. The CDR3 is made up of 15 amino acids. Germline-derived CDR1 and CDR2 are SGHDT and YYEEEE. DNA of the CDR3: TGTGCCAGCAGCTTGGGGGGCCCTGGGGCCAACGTCCTGACTTTC. Amino acids: CASSLGGPGANVLTF.

The chain has TRBV5-4 and TRBJ2-7; 10 bases agree with TRBD1. Trimming removed 3 bases from V and 6 bases from J; junction bases left unmatched: 6. The CDR3 consists of 14 residues. Germline CDR1 reads SGHNT; CDR2 reads YYREEE (reference sequence). Here the CDR3 DNA reads TGTGCCAGCAGCTCCGGGACAGGGGTAGGCGAGCAGTACTTC. Translated, it gives CASSSGTGVGEQYF.

This clonotype was counted many times. The J gene is TRBJ2-1, the V gene TRBV6-5; 8 nucleotides agree with TRBD2. Germline CDR1 reads MNHEY; CDR2 reads SVGAGI. The V gene end was trimmed by 5 bases and the J gene end by 0 bases; junction bases not matched to a gene: 3. This CDR3 region has 15 residues. CDR3 in DNA: TGTGCCAGCAGTGCCGGGACTAGCTCCTACAATGAGCAGTTCTTC. This sequence encodes CASSAGTSSYNEQFF.

Many counts were recorded for this clonotype. The rearrangement links TRBV5-5 to TRBJ2-7; no clear D. Germline CDR1 is SGHKS and CDR2 is YYEKEE (reference sequence). The V end lost 0 bases, the J end lost 2 bases, and 9 bases lay between the germline ends. The CDR3 sequence is 14 residues long. CDR3 protein: CASSLASVTYEQYF. CDR3 DNA: TGTGCCAGCAGCTTGGCTAGTGTTACCTACGAGCAGTACTTC.

This clonotype was seen at least ten times. The chain employs TRBV27 and TRBJ2-3; the D gene could be TRBD1 or TRBD2 (5 bases each). V was pared by 7 bases and J by 6 bases, with 11 bases between. From germline, CDR1 is MNHEY and CDR2 SMNVEV (reference sequence). The CDR3 covers 12 residues. The CDR3 region has the DNA TGTGCCAGCACCTCATGGGGGGATACGCAGTATTTT. Amino acids: CASTSWGDTQYF.

This clonotype was seen ten or more times. J is TRBJ2-7 and V is TRBV19; D is possibly TRBD2 (5 bases). V lost 5 bases and J lost 0, with 11 bases in between. Germline V gives CDR1 LNHDA, CDR2 SQIVND (reference sequence). This CDR3 region has 14 residues. CDR3 loop: CASSWTPGSYEQYF. CDR3 nucleotides: TGTGCCAGTAGTTGGACTCCCGGCTCCTACGAGCAGTACTTC.

In its sample, this clonotype was seen many times. J is TRBJ2-3 and V is TRBV5-4; D is ambiguous. The CDR3 consists of 14 residues. V lost 0 bases and J lost 6, with 11 bases in between. CDR1 is SGHNT, CDR2 YYREEE, per germline (reference sequence). The DNA of the CDR3 is TGTGCCAGCAGCTTGGCCTTGGACCCTGATACGCAGTATTTT. This sequence encodes CASSLALDPDTQYF.

Ten or more counts support this clonotype. The genes are TRBV27 and TRBJ2-7; D is possibly TRBD1 or TRBD2 (5 bases each). V was clipped by 5 bases and J by 0 bases, with 11 bases between them. This CDR3 is built from 14 residues. Looked up from germline, CDR1 is MNHEY and CDR2 is SMNVEV (reference sequence). The CDR3 coding sequence is TGTGCCAGCAGTCCCGGGACGGACTCCTACGAGCAGTACTTC. It is translated as CASSPGTDSYEQYF.

In its sample, this clonotype ranks as medium-sized (0.01 to 0.1%). The chain has TRBV20-1 and TRBJ1-6; 11 bases line up with TRBD1. With 0 bases clipped from V and 3 bases from J, the junction kept 7 bases outside the gene matches. Germline V gene lookup returns CDR1 DFQATT and CDR2 SNEGSKA (reference sequence). CDR3 length: 18 residues. CDR3: CSARDGQGAEDYNSPLHF. The DNA of the CDR3 is TGCAGTGCTAGAGATGGACAGGGGGCAGAAGACTATAATTCACCCCTCCACTTT.

This clonotype was detected ten times or more. This rearrangement joins TRBV27 to TRBJ2-5; no definite D call. The CDR3 runs 13 residues. Between the trimmed V and J ends, which lost 4 bases and 4 bases, there was a span of 10 bases. Germline assignment: CDR1 MNHEY and CDR2 SMNVEV (reference sequence). The CDR3 region has the DNA TGTGCCAGCAGTTATGGTAGGGCAGAGACCCAGTACTTC. Residues: CASSYGRAETQYF.

This clonotype has a handful of counts. This rearrangement joins TRBV28 to TRBJ1-5; no clear D. V dropped 6 bases and J dropped 4 bases, with 10 bases sitting between them. Germline V gene data show CDR1 as MDHEN and CDR2 as SYDVKM. The CDR3 has 13 amino acids. The CDR3 coding sequence is TGTGCCAGCAGCGAACTTGGTAATCAGCCCCAGCATTTT. The encoded protein is CASSELGNQPQHF. The complete variable domain, with remaining parts taken from reference TRBV28 and TRBJ1-5, reads DVKVTQSSRYLVKRTGEKVFLECVQDMDHENMFWYRQDPGLGLRLIYFSYDVKMKEKGDIPEGYSVSREKKERFSLILESASTNQTSMYLCASSELGNQPQHFGDGTRLSIL.

Many counts were recorded for this clonotype. The CDR3 carries no conserved terminal phenylalanine or tryptophan, so it likely arises from a read error. The chain uses TRBV4-1 and TRBJ2-7; 8 positions agree with TRBD2. The ends lost 4 bases at V and 6 bases at J; junction bases unmatched: 14. CDR1 is MGHRA, CDR2 YSYEKL, per germline. CDR3 length equals 16 residues. The CDR3 sequence: CASSLYQGVGGGEQYS. In DNA, the CDR3 is TGCGCCAGCAGCCTATACCAGGGTGTCGGGGGGGGCGAGCAGTACTCC.

This clonotype was seen a few times. The chain joins TRBV19 to TRBJ1-2; TRBD1 agrees at 10 bases. The CDR3 spans 16 residues. CDR1 LNHDA and CDR2 SQIVND come from the germline V gene (reference sequence). V trimming: 6 bases; J trimming: 0 bases; junction bases outside the gene matches: 7. CDR3 nucleotide sequence: TGTGCCAGTAGAGGACAGGGGGAAGCTGCTAACTATGGCTACACCTTC. Its translation: CASRGQGEAANYGYTF. Variable domain in full (rest from reference TRBV19 and TRBJ1-2): DGGITQSPKYLFRKEGQNVTLSCEQNLNHDAMYWYRQDPGQGLRLIYYSQIVNDFQKGDIAEGYSVSREKKESFPLTVTSAQKNPTAFYLCASRGQGEAANYGYTFGSGTRLTVV.

This clonotype was seen many times. The V call is TRBV5-5, the J call TRBJ1-1, with D maybe TRBD1 (5 bases). There are 13 residues in the CDR3. CDR1 and CDR2 (germline): SGHKS, YYEKEE (reference sequence). Trimming took 0 bases from V and 4 from J, leaving 7 bases between them. CDR3 sequence: CASSLVRATEAFF. In DNA form, the CDR3 reads TGTGCCAGCAGCTTGGTCAGGGCCACTGAAGCTTTCTTT.